Below, 24 T cell receptor beta chains from the same sample are listed, as sequenced in a study of T cells in Graves' hyperthyroidism and ophthalmopathy. RNA transcripts were the template for amplifying TCR beta CDR3 regions. First-round RT-PCR targeting the TCR CDR3 was performed with the HTBI primer set. TCRdb itself ran the multiplex PCR reads through MiXCR, one entry per CDR3 protein. The sample carries hundreds of thousands of distinct CDR3 sequences, around a sixth recorded once. What was sequenced was blood. Receptors were obtained from a woman aged 50 to 60 with Graves' hyperthyroidism that later progressed to Graves' ophthalmopathy.

This clonotype was picked up many times. The V call is TRBV5-1, the J call TRBJ2-7, with 7 bases lining up with TRBD2. V was pared by 0 bases and J by 4 bases, with 13 bases of the junction left unmatched. Germline CDR1 reads SGHRS; CDR2 reads YFSETQ. This CDR3 spans 17 amino acids. The CDR3, as DNA: TGCGCCAGCAGCTTGGTGGGAATAGCGGGTTGGGCGTACGAGCAGTACTTC. Protein sequence: CASSLVGIAGWAYEQYF.

V and J are TRBV10-2 and TRBJ1-1; D unclear. Between the trimmed V and J ends, which lost 4 bases and 0 bases, there was a span of 12 bases. CDR3 length equals 15 residues. CDR1 is WSHSY, CDR2 SAAADI, per germline. Here the CDR3 reads CASSVTPALNTEAFF. The CDR3 DNA follows: TGCGCCAGCAGTGTTACGCCGGCCTTGAACACTGAAGCTTTCTTT.

This clonotype was observed a few times. The rearrangement uses TRBV27 and TRBJ2-5, with 8 bases identical to TRBD1. This CDR3 contains 19 residues. Germline V lookup: CDR1 MNHEY, CDR2 SMNVEV (reference sequence). The ends lost 4 bases at V and 7 bases at J; junction bases unmatched: 23. CDR3 sequence: CASSSHQTTGTGPQGTQYF. CDR3 DNA sequence: TGTGCCAGCAGTTCCCACCAAACAACCGGGACAGGCCCCCAGGGGACCCAGTACTTC.

This clonotype was found once. V and J are TRBV7-9 and TRBJ2-3; no clear D. Trimming stripped 5 bases from V and 3 bases from J, with 6 bases between. The CDR3 has 12 residues. Germline loops: CDR1 SEHNR, CDR2 FQNEAQ (reference sequence). The CDR3 nucleotides read TGTGCCAGCAGCCCTCAGACAGATACGCAGTATTTT. It is translated as CASSPQTDTQYF. Full variable domain (remainder filled in from reference TRBV7-9 and TRBJ2-3): DTGVSQNPRHKITKRGQNVTFRCDPISEHNRLYWYRQTLGQGPEFLTYFQNEAQLEKSRLLSDRFSAERPKGSFSTLEIQRTEQGDSAMYLCASSPQTDTQYFGPGTRLTVL.

This clonotype was counted many times. J is TRBJ2-3 and V is TRBV5-1, with D uncertain. The V end lost 4 bases, the J end lost 4 bases, and 13 bases lay between the germline ends. Germline V gene lookup returns CDR1 SGHRS and CDR2 YFSETQ. The CDR3 is made up of 14 amino acids. In nucleotides, the CDR3 is TGCGCCAGCAGCCTTGGGTTCAGTCCAGATACGCAGTATTTT. Translated: CASSLGFSPDTQYF.

CDR3 loop: CASSLYPPQAGLQETQYF. CDR3 DNA: TGTGCCAGCAGTTTATATCCGCCCCAAGCAGGGTTACAAGAGACCCAGTACTTC. V usage is TRBV27 and J usage is TRBJ2-5; TRBD1 might be the D (5 bases). The CDR3 has 18 amino acids. V was shortened by 1 base and J by 2 bases, with 20 bases between the two germline ends. CDR1 is MNHEY, CDR2 SMNVEV, per germline (reference sequence).

This clonotype was seen many times. The chain has TRBV20-1 and TRBJ1-6; no clear D. This CDR3 comprises 14 residues. CDR1 and CDR2 (germline): DFQATT, SNEGSKA (reference sequence). V lost 0 bases and J lost 5, with 8 bases in between. This CDR3 is CSARERLDNSPLHF. In DNA, the CDR3 is TGCAGTGCTAGAGAGCGTCTGGATAATTCACCCCTCCACTTT.

This clonotype was counted between two and nine times. This chain links TRBV5-1 with TRBJ2-5; 8 nucleotides line up with TRBD2. Germline CDR1 reads SGHRS; CDR2 reads YFSETQ. Trimming cost V 4 bases and J 3 bases; bases outside gene matches: 8. The CDR3 loop spans 15 amino acids. CDR3 in amino acids: CASSGATSAEETQYF. The CDR3, as DNA: TGCGCCAGCAGCGGAGCGACTAGCGCAGAAGAGACCCAGTACTTC.

This clonotype was found a few times. This chain connects TRBV9 to TRBJ2-7; 9 bases align to TRBD2. From germline, CDR1 is SGDLS and CDR2 YYNGEE. V gave up 3 bases and J gave up 2 bases; unmatched junction bases: 3. CDR3 length: 14 residues. Here the CDR3 DNA reads TGTGCCAGCAGCGCGGGACTAGCCGCCTACGAGCAGTACTTC. It is translated as CASSAGLAAYEQYF.

The table lists this clonotype with a few counts. The chain has TRBV20-1 and TRBJ1-1; D gene ambiguous. The CDR3 is made up of 13 amino acids. Germline CDR1 is DFQATT and CDR2 is SNEGSKA (reference sequence). V was clipped by 7 bases and J by 1 base, with 13 bases between them. In DNA form, the CDR3 reads TGCAGTGGAGAACATGAGGAGAACACTGAAGCTTTCTTT. Translation gives CSGEHEENTEAFF.

This clonotype was counted once. The V and J genes are TRBV15 and TRBJ2-5; D remains ambiguous. The V gene lost 2 bases and the J gene lost 5 bases, with 9 bases spanning the gap. This CDR3 comprises 13 residues. Germline CDR1 reads LNHNV; CDR2 reads YYDKDF (reference sequence). The CDR3: CATSRSARETQYF. Written as DNA, the CDR3 is TGTGCCACCAGCAGATCAGCCAGGGAGACCCAGTACTTC. Looking up the rest from reference TRBV15 and TRBJ2-5 gives the full variable domain: DAMVIQNPRYQVTQFGKPVTLSCSQTLNHNVMYWYQQKSSQAPKLLFHYYDKDFNNEADTPDNFQSRRPNTSFCFLDIRSPGLGDTAMYLCATSRSARETQYFGPGTRLLVL.

The chain combines TRBV20-1 with TRBJ1-4; tentatively, D is TRBD1 (5 bases). Germline CDR1 is DFQATT and CDR2 is SNEGSKA (reference sequence). The CDR3 covers 13 residues. V shed 6 bases and J shed 5 bases, with 13 bases lying between them. The CDR3 nucleotides are TGCAGTGCCACGGGGCAGGGAAATGAAAAACTGTTTTTT. Translation: CSATGQGNEKLFF.

This clonotype showed up just a few times. The chain couples TRBV5-8 to TRBJ1-5; TRBD1 agrees at 9 bases. The germline V gene has CDR1 SGHTS and CDR2 YDEGEE. The V segment lost 1 base and the J segment 2 bases; nucleotides outside the gene matches: 10. The CDR3 is 18 residues long. The DNA for the CDR3 is TGTGCCAGCAGCTTGATGACAGGGGGGGCGCGTGGCAATCAGCCCCAGCATTTT. As protein: CASSLMTGGARGNQPQHF. Together with reference TRBV5-8 and TRBJ1-5, the CDR3 gives the full variable domain: EAGVTQSPTHLIKTRGQQATLRCSPISGHTSVYWYQQALGLGLQFLLWYDEGEERNRGNFPPRFSGRQFPNYSSELNVNALELEDSALYLCASSLMTGGARGNQPQHFGDGTRLSIL.

The sample holds many counts of this clonotype. The chain carries TRBV20-1 and TRBJ2-2, with 10 bases lining up with TRBD1. Trimming cost V 0 bases and J 6 bases; bases outside gene matches: 7. This CDR3 has 16 amino acids. CDR1 is DFQATT and CDR2 is SNEGSKA in the germline V gene (reference sequence). CDR3 sequence: CSARDPRQGAAGELFF. For the CDR3, the DNA is TGCAGTGCTAGAGATCCGCGACAGGGGGCGGCCGGGGAGCTGTTTTTT.

J is TRBJ2-7 and V is TRBV6-1; weak D call: TRBD1 (6 bases). Germline V CDR1 and CDR2: MNHNS, SASEGT. Trimming cost V 4 bases and J 4 bases, with 20 bases left between them. CDR3 length: 16 amino acids. The CDR3 protein is CASSGRPGALAYEQYF. The CDR3 DNA follows: TGTGCCAGCAGTGGAAGGCCAGGGGCTCTCGCGTACGAGCAGTACTTC.

This clonotype was observed at least ten times. CDR3 DNA sequence: TGTGCCAGCAGTGAAATGCAGGGGAGACAGCCCCAGCATTTT. Its protein product is CASSEMQGRQPQHF. The J gene is TRBJ1-5, the V gene TRBV6-1; TRBD1 might be the D (6 bases). There are 14 residues in the CDR3. Germline values: CDR1 MNHNS, CDR2 SASEGT. The V gene lost 2 bases and the J gene lost 7 bases, with 12 bases spanning the gap.

J is TRBJ2-7 and V is TRBV6-1; the D call may be TRBD1 or TRBD2 (5 bases each). Trimming removed 1 base at V and 2 bases at J, with 9 bases between. CDR1 is MNHNS and CDR2 is SASEGT in the germline V gene. The CDR3 spans 14 residues. DNA for the CDR3: TGTGCCAGCAGTGAAGGCTGGGGACCCTACGAGCAGTACTTC. This sequence encodes CASSEGWGPYEQYF.

The chain has TRBV6-1 and TRBJ1-2, with 9 bases that match TRBD1. V trimming: 2 bases; J trimming: 6 bases; junction bases outside the gene matches: 7. Per the germline V gene, CDR1 is MNHNS and CDR2 is SASEGT. CDR3 length equals 15 residues. CDR3: CASSELGTGFDGYTF. The CDR3 bases are TGTGCCAGCAGTGAATTGGGGACAGGGTTTGATGGCTACACCTTC.

This clonotype was detected ten times or more. The rearrangement uses TRBV12-3 or TRBV12-4 and TRBJ2-7; weak D call: TRBD1 (6 bases). The CDR3 is 13 residues long. V was pared by 6 bases and J by 2 bases, with 11 bases between. The CDR3 nucleotides are TGTGCCAGCAGCCCAACAGGGACCTACGAGCAGTACTTC. Translating it yields CASSPTGTYEQYF.

This chain connects TRBV7-2 to TRBJ2-1; D is unresolved. This CDR3 spans 13 amino acids. The ends were cut back, 6 bases at V and 4 bases at J, with 10 bases in the middle. Germline CDR1 is SGHTA and CDR2 is FQGNSA. This chain's CDR3 is CASRGTGYNEQFF. As DNA, the CDR3 is TGTGCCAGCAGGGGTACCGGATACAATGAGCAGTTCTTC.

The chain joins TRBV12-3 or TRBV12-4 to TRBJ2-2; 8 bases agree with TRBD2. CDR3 length equals 16 residues. The ends lost 3 bases at V and 7 bases at J; junction bases unmatched: 10. As DNA, the CDR3 is TGTGCCAGCAGTTTCTCGGCGGGGGGCCTCGGCGGGGAGCTGTTTTTT. Translated: CASSFSAGGLGGELFF.

This clonotype was observed at least ten times. The V call is TRBV12-3 or TRBV12-4, the J call TRBJ2-7, with D possibly matching TRBD1 (6 bases). The CDR3 sequence is 14 residues long. The V and J ends lost 5 bases and 5 bases respectively, with 16 bases between them. The CDR3 DNA reads TGTGCCAGCAGTCCGAGGCGGACAGAAAACGAGCAGTACTTC. Translated: CASSPRRTENEQYF.

The V call is TRBV20-1, the J call TRBJ1-1; tentatively, D is TRBD1 (6 bases). Trimming took 3 bases from V and 3 from J, leaving 8 bases between them. Germline CDR1 and CDR2: DFQATT and SNEGSKA (reference sequence). This CDR3 has 12 amino acids. As DNA, the CDR3 is TGCAGTGCTAGCAGGACAGACACTGAAGCTTTCTTT. Amino acid sequence: CSASRTDTEAFF.

The sample holds many counts of this clonotype. This chain links TRBV2 with TRBJ1-1; no clear D gene. CDR3 length equals 13 residues. Germline V CDR1 and CDR2: SNHLY, FYNNEI. V was pared by 6 bases and J by 3 bases, with 11 bases between. CDR3 DNA: TGTGCCAGCAGGGCCCCGGCTTACACTGAAGCTTTCTTT. Protein: CASRAPAYTEAFF. Full variable domain (remainder filled in from reference TRBV2 and TRBJ1-1): EPEVTQTPSHQVTQMGQEVILRCVPISNHLYFYWYRQILGQKVEFLVSFYNNEISEKSEIFDDQFSVERPDGSNFTLKIRSTKLEDSAMYFCASRAPAYTEAFFGQGTRLTVV.